This T cell receptor (beta chain) appears in the sequencing data of a study of CD8+CD57+ T cells in acquired aplastic anemia. In the study overall: An average of around 3.5 ug of DNA was obtained from sorted CD4+ and CD8+ cells. CD4+ cells from healthy donors averaged roughly 11 million reads.

Genomic DNA provided the template from which TCR beta VDJ and CDR3 profiles were obtained. TCRdb used MiXCR to reprocess the reads, holding one entry per CDR3 protein. The sample holds over 100,000 distinct CDR3 sequences, 41% seen once. Notes on the study in general: It was found that about 31 CD8+ CDR3 sequences were shared between patients and controls.

The table lists this clonotype with many counts. What it binds is not known. This CDR3 has 18 amino acids. In germline, CDR1 is SEHNR, CDR2 FQNEAQ (reference sequence). The V end was cut by 3 bases, the J end by 7 bases, with 25 bases between. The sequenced sample consisted of sorted CD4+, CD8+, or CD8+CD57+ T cells (not recorded which) from PBMCs. The receptor was derived from a human donor in good health, serving as a control. This chain links TRBV7-9 with TRBJ2-1, with D tentatively TRBD2 (8 bases). As DNA, the CDR3 is TGTGCCAGCAGCTTTGGGCGGGGGGACAGACCTGGAAGGAATGAGCAGTTCTTC. It yields the protein CASSFGRGDRPGRNEQFF.